What follows are 12 T cell receptor beta chains derived from one specimen sequenced in a study of T cell responses to AZD1222 COVID-19 vaccine. Data came from immunoSEQ multiplex PCR; TCRdb stores just in-frame clones and leaves some out. The sample consists of tens of thousands of clones, about three quarters of them appearing once. The sample was peripheral blood, taken on day 0 of AZD1222 vaccination. The receptors stem from an adult in good health.

This sequence joins TRBV5-8 and TRBJ2-3; 8 positions match TRBD2. V gave up 2 bases and J gave up 1 base; unmatched junction bases: 3. Germline lookup yields CDR1 SGHTS and CDR2 YDEGEE. CDR3 length: 15 residues. CDR3 sequence (DNA): TGTGCCAGCAGCTTACCAGCGGGGGGCACAGATACGCAGTATTTT. Translation gives CASSLPAGGTDTQYF.

This clone showed up just a few times. The CDR3 sequence is CASSQGDGTNYGYTF. The CDR3 DNA reads as TGCGCCAGCAGCCAGGGGGACGGGACCAACTATGGCTACACCTTC. This chain uses TRBV4-3 with TRBJ1-2, with TRBD1 as a possible D gene (5 bases). Trimming cost V 3 bases and J 2 bases, with 13 bases left between them. The CDR3 contains 15 residues. Looked up from germline, CDR1 is LGHNA and CDR2 is YSLEER.

The chain links TRBV6-5 to TRBJ1-1; no clear D gene. Looked up from germline, CDR1 is MNHEY and CDR2 is SVGAGI. V lost 10 bases and J 1 base, leaving 13 bases between the germline ends. The CDR3 has 13 residues. CDR3 protein: CANPTVENTEAFF. DNA of the CDR3: TGTGCCAACCCAACCGTCGAGAACACTGAAGCTTTCTTT.

The J gene is TRBJ2-1, the V gene TRBV16; 9 nucleotides line up with TRBD2. Trimming removed 0 bases from V and 9 bases from J; junction bases left unmatched: 12. The CDR3 consists of 17 residues. Germline lookup yields CDR1 KGHSY and CDR2 FQNENV. CDR3 in DNA: TGTGCCAGCAGCCAATCATGGCTAGCGGGGAAGATACGTGAGCAGTTCTTC. Translating it yields CASSQSWLAGKIREQFF.

V usage is TRBV3-1 (or the pseudogene TRBV3-2) and J usage is TRBJ1-6; maybe TRBD1 (6 bases). V was pared by 3 bases and J by 5 bases, with 17 bases between. Per the germline V gene, CDR1 is LGHDT and CDR2 is YNNKEL (reference sequence). This CDR3 comprises 17 residues. The DNA for the CDR3 is TGTGCCAGCAGCCAGTTAACAGGGTCCCGGAATAATTCACCCCTCCACTTT. It codes for CASSQLTGSRNNSPLHF.

This clone has more than one count but fewer than ten. The chain uses TRBV2 and TRBJ2-7, with D perhaps matching TRBD1 (6 bases). The V gene lost 2 bases and the J gene lost 3 bases, with 14 bases spanning the gap. Per germline, CDR1 SNHLY and CDR2 FYNNEI. The CDR3 is made up of 15 amino acids. Here the CDR3 reads CASSEIGQMNYEQYF. As DNA, the CDR3 is TGTGCCAGCAGTGAAATTGGACAGATGAACTACGAGCAGTACTTC.

The CDR3 DNA sequence: TGTGCCAGCAGTTCTCGGGTCGCAGGGAGCAATCAGCCCCAGCATTTT. It codes for CASSSRVAGSNQPQHF. This sequence joins TRBV6-5 and TRBJ1-5, with D maybe TRBD1 (5 bases). CDR1 and CDR2 (germline): MNHEY, SVGAGI. The CDR3 loop spans 16 amino acids. V was pared by 4 bases and J by 1 base, with 14 bases between.

There are many counts of this clone. This rearrangement joins TRBV6-2 or TRBV6-3 to TRBJ2-3, with 7 nucleotides matching TRBD2. The CDR3 contains 16 residues. Trimming cost V 0 bases and J 4 bases; bases outside gene matches: 7. Germline V gene sequence: CDR1 MNHEY, CDR2 SVGEGT. The DNA of the CDR3 is TGTGCCAGCAGTTACTCTGGCGGGGGTGGCCCAGATACGCAGTATTTT. The encoded protein is CASSYSGGGGPDTQYF.

V is TRBV7-3 and J is TRBJ2-1; D gene ambiguous. Germline V gene lookup returns CDR1 SGHTA and CDR2 FQGTGA. CDR3 length: 13 residues. Trimming took off 3 bases at V and 5 bases at J, with 8 bases between the two ends. CDR3 in DNA: TGTGCCAGCAGCTTGTCGCAGGACAATGAGCAGTTCTTC. It is translated as CASSLSQDNEQFF.

This chain joins TRBV25-1 and TRBJ1-1; unclear D gene. The germline V gene has CDR1 MGHDK and CDR2 SYGVNS. Trimming stripped 9 bases from V and 4 bases from J, with 9 bases between. The CDR3 is 11 amino acids. The CDR3 is CASIGGTEAFF. The CDR3 DNA reads as TGTGCCAGTATAGGCGGCACTGAAGCTTTCTTT. The full variable domain, its missing parts supplied by reference TRBV25-1 and TRBJ1-1, is EADIYQTPRYLVIGTGKKITLECSQTMGHDKMYWYQQDPGMELHLIHYSYGVNSTEKGDLSSESTVSRIRTEHFPLTLESARPSHTSQYLCASIGGTEAFFGQGTRLTVV.

The chain has TRBV5-1 and TRBJ1-1; 8 nucleotides align to TRBD1. Per the germline V gene, CDR1 is SGHRS and CDR2 is YFSETQ. The CDR3 extends over 15 amino acids. V dropped 3 bases and J dropped 6; count of bases not matched to a gene: 10. CDR3 sequence (DNA): TGCGCCAGCAGCTACGGCGGGACAGGAGGGGCTGAAGCTTTCTTT. Residues: CASSYGGTGGAEAFF.

This clone was counted once. The chain combines TRBV5-1 with TRBJ2-3, with 9 bases identical to TRBD2. CDR3 size: 15 residues. Per the germline V gene, CDR1 is SGHRS and CDR2 is YFSETQ. Germline trimming cut 4 bases from V and 2 bases from J; bases unmatched to any gene: 5. The DNA for the CDR3 is TGCGCCAGCAGCCCCGGGACTAGCACCACAGATACGCAGTATTTT. Translation: CASSPGTSTTDTQYF.